The present T cell receptor (beta chain) was sequenced within a study of T cells in Graves' hyperthyroidism and ophthalmopathy. The V and J ends lost 4 bases and 4 bases, in that order; junction bases with no gene match: 6. Germline loops: CDR1 ENHRY, CDR2 SYGVKD. The CDR3 has 17 amino acids. Template material for amplifying TCR beta CDR3 regions consisted of RNA transcripts. First-round RT-PCR with HTBI primers amplified the TCR CDR3 region. TCRdb re-called the multiplex PCR reads through MiXCR, storing one row per CDR3 protein. This sample has under 750,000 distinct CDR3 sequences, with 15% to 20% found just once.

V gene TRBV10-3 combines with J gene TRBJ2-1; 14 bases align to TRBD2. Sequencing was carried out using blood. The receptor comes from a woman between 45 and 60 years old with Graves' hyperthyroidism that later progressed to Graves' ophthalmopathy. The CDR3 here is CAISGGLAGGSYNEQFF. In DNA, the CDR3 is TGTGCCATCAGTGGAGGACTAGCGGGGGGTTCGTACAATGAGCAGTTCTTC.